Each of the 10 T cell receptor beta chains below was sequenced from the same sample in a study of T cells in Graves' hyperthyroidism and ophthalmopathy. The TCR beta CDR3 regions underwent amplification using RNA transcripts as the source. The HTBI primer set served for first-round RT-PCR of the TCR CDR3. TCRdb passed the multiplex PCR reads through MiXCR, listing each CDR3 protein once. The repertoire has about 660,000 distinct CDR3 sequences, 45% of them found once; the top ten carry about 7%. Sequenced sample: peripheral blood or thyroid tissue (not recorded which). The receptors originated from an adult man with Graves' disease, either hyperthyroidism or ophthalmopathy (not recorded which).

The CDR3 protein is CASNSDGLNNEKLFF. The CDR3 DNA is TGTGCCAGCAATTCGGACGGGTTGAATAATGAAAAACTGTTTTTT. The rearrangement links TRBV2 to TRBJ1-4; D ambiguous. Trimming pared 7 bases from V and 4 bases from J, leaving 16 bases between. The CDR3 runs to 15 residues. Germline V gives CDR1 SNHLY, CDR2 FYNNEI.

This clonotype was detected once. The CDR3 DNA reads TGTGCCACCAGTGCAGCCCCCGGGACAAGCTATGGCTACACCTTC. This codes for CATSAAPGTSYGYTF. This sequence joins TRBV24-1 and TRBJ1-2, with D possibly matching TRBD1 (6 bases). Deletions cut 5 bases from V and 4 bases from J, with 16 bases between. CDR1 and CDR2 from the germline V gene are KGHDR and SFDVKD. This CDR3 is built from 15 residues.

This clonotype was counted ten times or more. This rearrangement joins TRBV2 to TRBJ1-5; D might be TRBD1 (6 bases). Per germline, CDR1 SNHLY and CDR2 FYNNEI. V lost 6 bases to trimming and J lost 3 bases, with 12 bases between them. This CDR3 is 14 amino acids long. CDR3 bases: TGTGCCAGCAGGGCCGGGGGCTCCAATCAGCCCCAGCATTTT. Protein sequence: CASRAGGSNQPQHF.

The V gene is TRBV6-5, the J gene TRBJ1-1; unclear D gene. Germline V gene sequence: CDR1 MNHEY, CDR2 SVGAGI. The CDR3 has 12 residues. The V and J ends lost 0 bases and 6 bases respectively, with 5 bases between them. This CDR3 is CASSYSTAEAFF. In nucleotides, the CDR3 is TGTGCCAGCAGTTACTCAACAGCTGAAGCTTTCTTT.

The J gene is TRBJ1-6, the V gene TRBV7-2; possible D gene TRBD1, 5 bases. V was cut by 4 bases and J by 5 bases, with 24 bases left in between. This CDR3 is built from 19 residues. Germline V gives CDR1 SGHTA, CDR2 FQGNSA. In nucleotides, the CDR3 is TGTGCCAGCAGCTCGCTACCCTCAGGGTTGCCCAGGGATAATTCACCCCTCCACTTT. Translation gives CASSSLPSGLPRDNSPLHF.

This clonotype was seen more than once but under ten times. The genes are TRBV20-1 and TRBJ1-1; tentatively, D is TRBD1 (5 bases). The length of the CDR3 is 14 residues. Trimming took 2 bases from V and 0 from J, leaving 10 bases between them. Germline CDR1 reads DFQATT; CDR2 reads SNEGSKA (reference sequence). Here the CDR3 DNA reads TGCAGTGCTAGACCAGGGAGTTTGAACACTGAAGCTTTCTTT. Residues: CSARPGSLNTEAFF.

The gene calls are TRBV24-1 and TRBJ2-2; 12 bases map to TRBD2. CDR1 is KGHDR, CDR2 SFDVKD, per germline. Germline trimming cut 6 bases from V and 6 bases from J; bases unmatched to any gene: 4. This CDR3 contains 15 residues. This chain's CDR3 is CATSPLAGGAGELFF. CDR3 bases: TGTGCCACCAGTCCCCTAGCGGGAGGGGCCGGGGAGCTGTTTTTT.

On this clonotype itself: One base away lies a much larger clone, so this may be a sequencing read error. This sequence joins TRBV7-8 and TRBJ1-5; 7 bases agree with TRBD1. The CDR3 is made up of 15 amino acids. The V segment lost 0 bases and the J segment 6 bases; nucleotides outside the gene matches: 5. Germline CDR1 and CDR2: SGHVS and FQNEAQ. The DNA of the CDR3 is TGTGCCAGCAGCTTAGCGAGGCAGGGGGGTCAGCCCCAGCATTTT. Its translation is CASSLARQGGQPQHF. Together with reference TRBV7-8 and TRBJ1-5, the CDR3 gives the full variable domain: GAGVSQSPRYKVAKRGQDVALRCDPISGHVSLFWYQQALGQGPEFLTYFQNEAQLDKSGLPSDRFFAERPEGSVSTLKIQRTQQEDSAVYLCASSLARQGGQPQHFGDGTRLSIL.

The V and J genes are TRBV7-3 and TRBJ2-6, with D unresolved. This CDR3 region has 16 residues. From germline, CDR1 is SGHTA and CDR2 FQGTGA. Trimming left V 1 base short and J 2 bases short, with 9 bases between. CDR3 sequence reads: CASSLKGIAGANVLTF. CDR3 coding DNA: TGTGCCAGCAGCTTAAAGGGAATCGCTGGGGCCAACGTCCTGACTTTC.

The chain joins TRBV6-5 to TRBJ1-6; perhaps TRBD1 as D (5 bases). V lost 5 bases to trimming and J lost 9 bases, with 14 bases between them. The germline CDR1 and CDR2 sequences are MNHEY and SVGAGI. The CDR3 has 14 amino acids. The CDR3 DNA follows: TGTGCCAGCAGTATGGGGGATGGTGCTTCACCCCTCCACTTT. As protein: CASSMGDGASPLHF.